This is a list of T cell receptor beta chains from one sample in a study of blood T cell repertoires in COVID-19. The assay was immunoSEQ multiplex PCR, and TCRdb's table has in-frame clones only and misses some. The sample holds fewer than 500,000 clones; roughly 89% are singletons and the top ten take more than 0.7%. The sequencing input was peripheral blood. These receptors were obtained from a man aged 18 to 29 with COVID-19, enrolled during active disease. The CDR3 runs from the conserved cysteine through the conserved F or W. The D gene is left open where the match is weak. Only part of the rows carry a size: once, few, many, or a class if the clone is expanded.

-,TRBJ2-7,-,TRBV5-1,CASSLVSGLNGGEQYF,TGCGCCAGCAGCTTGGTTTCCGGGTTGAACGGGGGCGAGCAGTACTTC
few,TRBJ1-5,TRBD1,TRBV6-4,CASSARQGLNQPQHF,TGTGCCAGCAGTGCCCGACAGGGTCTTAATCAGCCCCAGCATTTT
-,TRBJ2-1,TRBD2,TRBV4-1,CASSQDSGGYNEQFF,TGCGCCAGCAGCCAAGATAGCGGGGGATACAATGAGCAGTTCTTC
-,TRBJ1-2,TRBD1,TRBV5-8,CASSSRQGNYGYTF,TGTGCCAGCAGCTCGCGACAGGGGAACTATGGCTACACCTTC
-,TRBJ2-7,TRBD2,TRBV5-4,CASSSTSGAYEQYF,TGTGCCAGCAGCTCGACTAGCGGGGCCTACGAGCAGTACTTC
-,TRBJ2-5,TRBD2,TRBV10-1,CASGSGLAGQETQYF,TGCGCCAGCGGATCGGGACTAGCGGGCCAAGAGACCCAGTACTTC
-,TRBJ2-3,-,TRBV3-1/TRBV3-2,CASSQRHTDTQYF,TGTGCCAGCAGCCAAAGACACACAGATACGCAGTATTTT
-,TRBJ2-3,TRBD2,TRBV9,CASSVDSSGGRYTQYF,TGTGCCAGCAGCGTAGATTCCAGCGGGGGCAGATATACGCAGTATTTT
once,TRBJ2-1,TRBD1,TRBV11-2,CASSPRGRDEQFF,TGTGCCAGCAGCCCCAGGGGGCGGGATGAGCAGTTCTTC
-,TRBJ2-1,-,TRBV12-3/TRBV12-4,CASSNRFQNEQFF,TGTGCCAGCAGTAACAGGTTCCAAAATGAGCAGTTCTTC
-,TRBJ2-7,-,TRBV5-5,CASSLFQGSTYEQYF,TGTGCCAGCAGCTTGTTCCAGGGAAGTACCTACGAGCAGTACTTC
-,TRBJ2-1,-,TRBV15,CATSTDFYNEQFF,TGTGCCACCAGCACGGACTTCTACAATGAGCAGTTCTTC
once,TRBJ1-4,-,TRBV5-4,CASSLYTGHEKLFF,TGTGCCAGCAGCTTGTATACGGGACACGAAAAACTGTTTTTT
-,TRBJ2-7,-,TRBV6-5,CASRDDGYEQYF,TGTGCCAGCAGAGATGACGGGTACGAGCAGTACTTC
-,TRBJ2-1,TRBD2,TRBV7-9,CASRLGLAGDNNEQFF,TGTGCCAGCAGACTAGGACTAGCGGGAGACAACAATGAGCAGTTCTTC
-,TRBJ1-2,-,TRBV6-5,CASSSGVYGYTF,TGTGCCAGCAGTTCAGGGGTCTATGGCTACACCTTC
once,TRBJ1-1,TRBD1,TRBV4-1,CASSQGGQGNTEAFF,TGCGCCAGCAGCCAAGGGGGACAGGGGAACACTGAAGCTTTCTTT
-,TRBJ2-2,TRBD2,TRBV10-2,CASSRLSGRTRNLNTGELFF,TGCGCCAGCAGCCGACTTAGCGGGAGGACCAGAAACCTGAACACCGGGGAGCTGTTTTTT
-,TRBJ2-7,TRBD2,TRBV9,CASSVSSGSIYEQYF,TGTGCCAGCAGCGTCTCTAGCGGGAGTATCTACGAGCAGTACTTC
-,TRBJ2-7,TRBD2,TRBV20-1,CSASSGTSTYEQYF,TGCAGTGCTAGTTCCGGGACTAGCACCTACGAGCAGTACTTC
-,TRBJ2-5,-,TRBV21-1,CASSKSRHRGGLAGREGRGQYF,TGTGCCAGCAGCAAATCTAGACACAGGGGGGGACTAGCGGGTAGAGAAGGGAGAGGCCAGTACTTC
-,TRBJ1-2,-,TRBV11-2,CASSSAFGNYGYTF,TGTGCCAGCAGCTCCGCGTTTGGTAACTATGGCTACACCTTC
-,TRBJ2-2,-,TRBV7-2,CASSPHTSDRAYTGELFF,TGTGCCAGCAGCCCACATACATCGGACAGAGCTTACACCGGGGAGCTGTTTTTT
-,TRBJ2-2,-,TRBV11-3,CASSPFGRYTGELFF,TGTGCCAGCAGCCCCTTCGGGAGATACACCGGGGAGCTGTTTTTT
-,TRBJ2-7,TRBD1,TRBV19,CAGRDRGAEQYF,TGTGCCGGCCGGGACAGGGGCGCCGAGCAGTACTTC
many,TRBJ2-3,-,TRBV5-4,CASRPWTRTSTDTQYF,TGTGCCAGCAGACCGTGGACTCGAACTAGCACAGATACGCAGTATTTT
-,TRBJ2-6,-,TRBV4-2,CASSPWGAGANVLTF,TGTGCCAGCAGCCCTTGGGGGGCTGGGGCCAACGTCCTGACTTTC
-,TRBJ1-2,TRBD1,TRBV18,CASSLLPDRGGTNYGYTF,TGTGCCAGCTCACTTCTCCCGGACAGGGGGGGAACTAACTATGGCTACACCTTC
-,TRBJ1-5,-,TRBV7-2,CASSVSQGSNQPQHF,TGTGCCAGCAGCGTCTCACAGGGTAGCAATCAGCCCCAGCATTTT
once,TRBJ2-2,TRBD2,TRBV7-8,CASSLLGGGGAGELFF,TGTGCCAGCAGCTTACTCGGGGGGGGCGGGGCCGGGGAGCTGTTTTTT
-,TRBJ2-6,TRBD2,TRBV19,CASNMGGVSGANVLTF,TGTGCCAGTAACATGGGAGGGGTCTCTGGGGCCAACGTCCTGACTTTC
-,TRBJ2-7,-,TRBV2,CASKGGGYEQYF,TGTGCCAGCAAAGGAGGAGGCTACGAGCAGTACTTC
-,TRBJ1-5,-,TRBV24-1,CATSEGYGNQPQHF,TGTGCCACCAGTGAGGGCTACGGCAATCAGCCCCAGCATTTT
-,TRBJ2-1,TRBD1,TRBV4-1,CASSQGDRDLNEQFF,TGCGCCAGCAGCCAAGGGGACAGGGATCTGAATGAGCAGTTCTTC
-,TRBJ2-1,TRBD2,TRBV7-9,CASSSTPGLGVGNNEQFF,TGTGCCAGCAGCTCAACGCCGGGACTAGGAGTGGGGAACAATGAGCAGTTCTTC
few,TRBJ2-2,TRBD2,TRBV2,CASSVGSLAGAVPTGELFF,TGTGCCAGCAGTGTTGGTTCACTAGCGGGAGCGGTACCCACCGGGGAGCTGTTTTTT
-,TRBJ1-6,TRBD1,TRBV19,CASSIWGQGESPLHF,TGTGCCAGTAGTATCTGGGGACAGGGGGAATCACCCCTCCACTTT
-,TRBJ2-3,TRBD2,TRBV11-3,CASSAQTSGSTDTQYF,TGTGCCAGCAGCGCCCAAACTAGCGGAAGCACAGATACGCAGTATTTT
-,TRBJ2-5,TRBD1,TRBV18,CASSPKGARFVQYQETQYF,TGTGCCAGCTCACCGAAGGGGGCCCGGTTTGTCCAGTATCAAGAGACCCAGTACTTC
few,TRBJ2-7,TRBD1,TRBV7-9,CASTPGTGYYEQYF,TGTGCCAGCACTCCCGGGACAGGCTATTACGAGCAGTACTTC
-,TRBJ1-2,-,TRBV15,CATSGRDLNYGYTF,TGTGCCACCAGCGGCAGGGATCTTAACTATGGCTACACCTTC
-,TRBJ2-2,TRBD2,TRBV3-1/TRBV3-2,CASSKGLAVNTGELFF,TGTGCCAGCAGTAAGGGACTAGCGGTGAACACCGGGGAGCTGTTTTTT
-,TRBJ2-5,-,TRBV6-6,CASSYSQARGETQYF,TGTGCCAGCAGTTATTCCCAGGCTCGAGGGGAGACCCAGTACTTC